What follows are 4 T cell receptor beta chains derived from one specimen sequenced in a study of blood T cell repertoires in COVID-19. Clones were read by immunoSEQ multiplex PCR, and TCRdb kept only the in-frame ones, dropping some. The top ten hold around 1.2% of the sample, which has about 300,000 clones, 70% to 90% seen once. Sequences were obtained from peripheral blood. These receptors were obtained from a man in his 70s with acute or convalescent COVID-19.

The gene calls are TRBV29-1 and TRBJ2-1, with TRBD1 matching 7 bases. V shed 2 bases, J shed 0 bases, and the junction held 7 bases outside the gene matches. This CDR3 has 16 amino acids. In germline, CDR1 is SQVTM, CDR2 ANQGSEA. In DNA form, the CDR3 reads TGCAGCGTTGAACTCGGGACAGCTTACTCCTACAATGAGCAGTTCTTC. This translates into CSVELGTAYSYNEQFF.

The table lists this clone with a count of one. The CDR3 bases are TGCGCCAGCAGCTTGGCCACAGGGAACACTGAAGCTTTCTTT. As protein: CASSLATGNTEAFF. V and J are TRBV5-1 and TRBJ1-1; weak D call: TRBD1 (5 bases). Per the germline V gene, CDR1 is SGHRS and CDR2 is YFSETQ. The CDR3 has 14 residues. The germline V and J ends were trimmed by 0 bases and 1 base, with 7 bases remaining between them.

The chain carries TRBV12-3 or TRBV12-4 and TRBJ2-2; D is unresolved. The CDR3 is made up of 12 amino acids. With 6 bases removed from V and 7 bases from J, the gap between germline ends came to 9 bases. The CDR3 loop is CASSYQVGELFF. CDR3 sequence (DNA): TGTGCCAGCAGCTACCAGGTCGGGGAGCTGTTTTTT.

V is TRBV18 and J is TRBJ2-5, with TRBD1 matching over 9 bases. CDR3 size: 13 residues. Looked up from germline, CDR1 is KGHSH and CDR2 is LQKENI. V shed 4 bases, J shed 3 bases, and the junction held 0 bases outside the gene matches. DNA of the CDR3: TGTGCCAGCTCACGGGACAGGGAAGAGACCCAGTACTTC. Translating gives CASSRDREETQYF.